This T cell receptor (beta chain) was obtained from a study of T cell changes during pregnancy in multiple sclerosis. TCRdb keeps only in-frame clones here, not all; method: immunoSEQ multiplex PCR. The data show about 46,000 clones, more than 85% seen once. Trimming took off 1 base at V and 4 bases at J, with 14 bases between the two ends. The CDR3 is 15 residues long. Per germline, CDR1 GTSNPN and CDR2 SVGIG (reference sequence). This chain links TRBV30 with TRBJ1-5; D may be TRBD1 (6 bases). The sequence came from a female donor with multiple sclerosis, enrolled in a pregnancy study. The sample in question was CD8+ T cells from peripheral blood mononuclear cells, obtained after pregnancy. CDR3: CAWSEVVGGNQPQHF. CDR3 in DNA: TGTGCCTGGAGTGAAGTCGTAGGGGGAAATCAGCCCCAGCATTTT.